Below, 18 T cell receptor beta chains from the same sample are listed, as sequenced in a study of CD8 T cells in Susac syndrome. After extraction with the RNeasy kit, roughly 0.5 to 1 ug of the RNA was reverse transcribed using random hexamers. TCRdb processed the immunoSEQ multiplex PCR reads anew with MiXCR; each CDR3 protein has one entry. The repertoire holds about 80,000 distinct CDR3 sequences, with around 94% as singletons. The sequenced sample consisted of CD8+ T cells from PBMCs. The origin of the receptors is a human donor with Susac syndrome.

The J gene is TRBJ2-1, the V gene TRBV24-1; TRBD1 matches at 9 bases. After removal of 4 bases from V and 5 bases from J, the junction contained 8 bases not matched to a gene. This CDR3 is 16 amino acids long. Germline assignment: CDR1 KGHDR and CDR2 SFDVKD. In DNA, the CDR3 is TGTGCCACCAGTGACACCGACAGGGGGACGGACAATGAGCAGTTCTTC. Its protein product is CATSDTDRGTDNEQFF.

V usage is TRBV20-1 and J usage is TRBJ1-1; TRBD1 might be the D (6 bases). The CDR3 contains 13 residues. In germline, CDR1 is DFQATT, CDR2 SNEGSKA (reference sequence). V lost 3 bases and J lost 6, with 14 bases in between. This chain's CDR3 is CSARSRGGPEAFF. DNA of the CDR3: TGCAGTGCTAGGAGCAGAGGGGGTCCTGAAGCTTTCTTT.

This rearrangement joins TRBV27 to TRBJ2-5; no definite D call. This CDR3 has 13 amino acids. V was cut by 2 bases and J by 5 bases, with 9 bases left in between. CDR1 is MNHEY and CDR2 is SMNVEV in the germline V gene (reference sequence). The CDR3 bases are TGTGCCAGCAGTTTAATAAGGAAGGAGACCCAGTACTTC. As protein: CASSLIRKETQYF.

The chain has TRBV18 and TRBJ2-5; D is uncertain. CDR1 KGHSH and CDR2 LQKENI come from the germline V gene. Trimming removed 0 bases at V and 5 bases at J, with 4 bases between. This CDR3 contains 12 residues. The CDR3 protein is CASSPPGETQYF. CDR3 bases: TGTGCCAGCTCACCACCGGGCGAGACCCAGTACTTC.

This sequence joins TRBV7-3 and TRBJ2-3; tentative D call: TRBD2 (6 bases). V was trimmed by 5 bases and J by 6 bases, leaving 15 bases between them. Germline CDR1 is SGHTA and CDR2 is FQGTGA. This CDR3 is built from 14 residues. CDR3 amino acids: CASSPWGGTDTQYF. Written as DNA, the CDR3 is TGTGCCAGCAGCCCTTGGGGCGGGACCGATACGCAGTATTTT. The variable domain in full, with the rest retrieved from reference TRBV7-3 and TRBJ2-3, is GAGVSQTPSNKVTEKGKYVELRCDPISGHTALYWYRQSLGQGPEFLIYFQGTGAADDSGLPNDRFFAVRPEGSVSTLKIQRTERGDSAVYLCASSPWGGTDTQYFGPGTRLTVL.

The chain joins TRBV6-5 to TRBJ2-3; no reliable D call. Germline V gene lookup returns CDR1 MNHEY and CDR2 SVGAGI. The CDR3 length is 14 residues. Trimming shortened V by 5 bases and J by 2 bases, and 11 bases separated the two germline ends. The CDR3 DNA follows: TGTGCCAGCAGTGACCTTCAGTCCACAGATACGCAGTATTTT. Translation gives CASSDLQSTDTQYF.

The rearrangement links TRBV18 to TRBJ2-7; D assignment may be TRBD1 or TRBD2 (6 bases each). CDR1 and CDR2 from the germline V gene are KGHSH and LQKENI. The V end lost 0 bases, the J end lost 5 bases, and 17 bases lay between the germline ends. The CDR3 is 16 amino acids. The CDR3 DNA is TGTGCCAGCTCACCACCGGGACACGGAGGGGTAGACGAGCAGTACTTC. It specifies CASSPPGHGGVDEQYF.

This clonotype was seen a single time. The chain recombines TRBV20-1 with TRBJ2-7; TRBD2 agrees at 10 bases. Germline V gene lookup returns CDR1 DFQATT and CDR2 SNEGSKA (reference sequence). J lost 4 bases, V lost 3 bases, and 6 bases had no gene match. CDR3 length: 14 amino acids. The CDR3 DNA sequence: TGCAGTGCTAGGTCCGGGACTAGCGATTACGAGCAGTACTTC. Its translation is CSARSGTSDYEQYF.

CDR3 DNA: TGTGCCAGCAGGAGTAGCGGGAGGGCCGGGGATGAGCAGTTCTTC. It codes for CASRSSGRAGDEQFF. The chain recombines TRBV12-3 or TRBV12-4 with TRBJ2-1; 11 bases map to TRBD2. J was trimmed by 8 bases and V by 6 bases; bases with no gene match: 9. The CDR3 length is 15 residues.

This chain links TRBV5-6 with TRBJ2-5; the D gene is possibly TRBD2 (6 bases). There are 15 residues in the CDR3. The V gene lost 4 bases and the J gene lost 5 bases, with 18 bases spanning the gap. Germline CDR1 and CDR2: SGHDT and YYEEEE. This chain's CDR3 is CASSDRPSAGETQYF. CDR3 nucleotide sequence: TGTGCCAGCAGCGACAGACCTTCCGCGGGGGAGACCCAGTACTTC.

This rearrangement joins TRBV29-1 to TRBJ1-1; 11 bases align to TRBD1. Germline V gene sequence: CDR1 SQVTM, CDR2 ANQGSEA. With V trimmed by 7 bases and J by 4 bases, 8 bases remained unmatched. The CDR3 extends over 14 amino acids. The CDR3 region has the DNA TGCAGCGACGGACAGGGGGCGCAGGGCACTGAAGCTTTCTTT. Its protein product is CSDGQGAQGTEAFF.

The chain recombines TRBV15 with TRBJ2-2, with TRBD1 matching over 7 bases. Trimming removed 1 base from V and 8 bases from J; junction bases left unmatched: 13. The CDR3 covers 17 residues. Germline lookup yields CDR1 LNHNV and CDR2 YYDKDF (reference sequence). The CDR3: CATSRGDRALSDGELFF. The DNA of the CDR3 is TGTGCCACCAGCAGAGGTGACAGGGCACTCTCAGATGGGGAGCTGTTTTTT.

The chain uses TRBV12-3 or TRBV12-4 and TRBJ2-1; tentatively, D is TRBD1 (6 bases). Between the trimmed V and J ends, which lost 11 bases and 3 bases, there was a span of 11 bases. There are 12 residues in the CDR3. Written as DNA, the CDR3 is TGTGCCTCCAGGGGTCTCTACAATGAGCAGTTCTTC. Its translation is CASRGLYNEQFF.

The V call is TRBV11-2, the J call TRBJ2-1; D is ambiguous. In germline, CDR1 is SGHAT, CDR2 FQNNGV. Trimming pared 3 bases from V and 8 bases from J, leaving 5 bases between. This CDR3 is built from 11 residues. CDR3 bases: TGTGCCAGCAGCTTTACCGATGAGCAGTTCTTC. Amino acids: CASSFTDEQFF.

This chain links TRBV30 with TRBJ1-2; D possibly corresponds to TRBD1 (6 bases). Germline CDR1 and CDR2: GTSNPN and SVGIG (reference sequence). The CDR3 is 18 residues long. V shed 0 bases and J shed 4 bases, with 24 bases lying between them. CDR3 protein: CAWSVPPHLSDSAYGYTF. CDR3 nucleotides: TGTGCCTGGAGTGTCCCTCCACACCTGTCGGACAGCGCCTATGGCTACACCTTC.

The chain uses TRBV2 and TRBJ2-1; 11 bases fit TRBD2. Looked up from germline, CDR1 is SNHLY and CDR2 is FYNNEI. The ends lost 5 bases at V and 7 bases at J; junction bases unmatched: 1. This CDR3 has 13 residues. CDR3 sequence (DNA): TGTGCCAGCAGTTGGACTAGCGGGAATGAGCAGTTCTTC. Translated: CASSWTSGNEQFF.

A single count supports this clonotype. V is TRBV6-5 and J is TRBJ2-1, with 11 bases that match TRBD2. Germline V gene sequence: CDR1 MNHEY, CDR2 SVGAGI. Trimming at V came to 4 bases and at J to 6 bases, leaving 2 bases not matched to a gene. CDR3 size: 14 residues. CDR3 protein: CASSWGTSGNEQFF. CDR3 DNA sequence: TGTGCCAGCAGTTGGGGGACTAGCGGCAATGAGCAGTTCTTC.

The chain is built from TRBV19 and TRBJ1-2; 10 positions agree with TRBD1. Trimming removed 7 bases from V and 4 bases from J; junction bases left unmatched: 6. The CDR3 is made up of 14 amino acids. Per germline, CDR1 LNHDA and CDR2 SQIVND (reference sequence). The CDR3 nucleotides read TGTGCCAGTACTCCTGGGACAGGGGTCTATGGCTACACCTTC. Its translation: CASTPGTGVYGYTF.